This TCR beta chain was recovered during a study of regulatory T cells in long-lasting Graves disease. Study outcomes and limitations: Thyroid tissue went unexamined; only peripheral blood was analyzed.

Germline values: CDR1 SGHTA, CDR2 FQGNSA. The CDR3 spans 15 residues. Trimming took 2 bases from V and 5 from J, leaving 13 bases between them. Time point here: newly diagnosed GD, antithyroid drugs for less than 3 months. With RNA extracted from PBMCs as input, the TCR library was made. Arm-PCR with iRepertoire HTBI primers amplified the CDR3 regions for these TCR beta libraries. TCRdb fed the multiplex PCR reads into MiXCR, producing one record per CDR3 protein. Counted here are 200,000 to 250,000 distinct CDR3 sequences, approximately 18% occurring once; the ten biggest clones make up approximately 10%. This clonotype showed up many times. As yet, its antigen is unknown. A further study also used this sample, focusing on T cells in Graves' hyperthyroidism and ophthalmopathy. That paper adds: Onset of ophthalmopathy came a median roughly 6.4 months after the model predicted it.

This clonotype originated in a woman under 40 with Graves disease. The source material was peripheral blood mononuclear cells (PBMCs), sampled at new diagnosis, from a patient treated with antithyroid drugs. The chain combines TRBV7-2 with TRBJ2-1, with D maybe TRBD2 (7 bases). Here the CDR3 DNA reads TGTGCCAGCAGCTTATCGGGGGGCTACAACAATGAGCAGTTCTTC. Translation gives CASSLSGGYNNEQFF. Full variable domain (remainder filled in from reference TRBV7-2 and TRBJ2-1): GAGVSQSPSNKVTEKGKDVELRCDPISGHTALYWYRQSLGQGLEFLIYFQGNSAPDKSGLPSDRFSAERTGGSVSTLTIQRTQQEDSAVYLCASSLSGGYNNEQFFGPGTRLTVL.